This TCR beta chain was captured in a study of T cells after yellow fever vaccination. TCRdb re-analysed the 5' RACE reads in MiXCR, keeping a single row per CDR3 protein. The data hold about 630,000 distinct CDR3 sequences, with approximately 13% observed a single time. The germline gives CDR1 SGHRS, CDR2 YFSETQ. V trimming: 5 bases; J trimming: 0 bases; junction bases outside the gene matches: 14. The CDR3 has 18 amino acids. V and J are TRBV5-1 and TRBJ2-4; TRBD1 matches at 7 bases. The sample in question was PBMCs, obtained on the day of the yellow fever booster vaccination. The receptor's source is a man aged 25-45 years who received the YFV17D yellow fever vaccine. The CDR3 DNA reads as TGCGCCAGCAGTCGACGGGGACAGATACCTTTAGCCAAAAACATTCAGTACTTC. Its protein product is CASSRRGQIPLAKNIQYF.